This T cell receptor beta chain was retrieved from a study of T-cell reconstitution after alpha-beta-depleted transplantation in children. Whole-study results and caveats: Recipient T cells and thymic progenitors that survived gave rise to the high TCRbeta diversity observed at day 60 in some patients. Expanded graft clones numbering several hundred reportedly gave rise to alpha-beta T cells about two months after transplant.

CDR1 and CDR2 (germline): SGHTA, FQGTGA. The CDR3 is made up of 15 amino acids. V lost 5 bases and J 6 bases, leaving 14 bases between the germline ends. It was with unique molecular identifiers that the TCRbeta library was prepared. TCRdb analysed the PCR reads with MiXCR anew, one entry per CDR3 protein. The sample holds approximately 150,000 distinct CDR3 sequences, 8.8% seen once. In this sample, this clonotype turned up many times. The target antigen is unknown. The TCR originated in a female patient younger than 10 who had a stem cell transplant for congenital amegakaryocytic thrombocytopenia, so the T cells may come from the graft donor. V is TRBV7-3 and J is TRBJ1-6; D may be TRBD1 (5 bases). The sequencing used PBMCs, mostly from graft donor cells, collected 180 days after TCRalphabeta/CD19-depleted stem cell transplant. CDR3 loop: CASSRVGGSNSPLHF. Written as DNA, the CDR3 is TGTGCCAGCAGCCGTGTCGGGGGGTCTAATTCACCCCTCCACTTT.